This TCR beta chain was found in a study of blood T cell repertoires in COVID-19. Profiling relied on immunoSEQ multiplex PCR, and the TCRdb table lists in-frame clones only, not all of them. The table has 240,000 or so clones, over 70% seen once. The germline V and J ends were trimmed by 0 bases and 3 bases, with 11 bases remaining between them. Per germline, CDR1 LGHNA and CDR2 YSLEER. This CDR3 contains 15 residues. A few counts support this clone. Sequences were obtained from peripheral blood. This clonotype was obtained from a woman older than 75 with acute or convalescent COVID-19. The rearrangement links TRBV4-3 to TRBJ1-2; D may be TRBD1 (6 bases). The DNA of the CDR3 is TGCGCCAGCAGCCAAGATCTGAACAGGGACTATGGCTACACCTTC. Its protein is CASSQDLNRDYGYTF.